The 7 T cell receptor beta chains in this list originate from one sample, sequenced in a study of naive and memory T cell subsets. Both TRBC1 and TRBC2 were covered by a beta constant-region primer of two equimolar oligonucleotides. Ligated cDNA was amplified by four rounds of PCR with nested alpha and beta constant-region primers and SP2. TCRdb processed the UMI-ligation and nested PCR reads anew with MiXCR; each CDR3 protein has one entry. The data show tens of thousands of distinct CDR3 sequences, less than 20% seen once. The specimen sequenced was effector memory CD4+ T cells from blood. As for subset: effector memory, CD45RA- CD27-. The source is a human donor in good health.

This clonotype was picked up many times. A junction end diverges from the germline sequence, so it may reflect a read error. The gene calls are TRBV7-9 and TRBJ1-6, with D perhaps TRBD1 (6 bases). CDR3 length: 16 amino acids. The germline V gene has CDR1 SEHNR and CDR2 FQNEAQ (reference sequence). As DNA, the CDR3 is TGTGCCAGCAGCCGACAGGCAGGCAGCTCTAATTCCCCCCTCCACTTT. Amino acid sequence: CASSRQAGSSNSPLHF.

The CDR3 region has the DNA TGTGCCAGCAGCTCCCGAGGTAGCGGAGAGACCCAGTACTTC. Protein: CASSSRGSGETQYF. The gene calls are TRBV13 and TRBJ2-5; perhaps TRBD2 as D (6 bases). V was pared by 4 bases and J by 4 bases, with 13 bases between. The length of the CDR3 is 14 residues. Germline V gives CDR1 PRHDT, CDR2 FYEKMQ (reference sequence).

This clonotype appeared many times. The genes are TRBV20-1 and TRBJ1-2; tentative D call: TRBD1 (5 bases). The V gene's germline CDR1 is DFQATT and CDR2 SNEGSKA (reference sequence). This CDR3 contains 13 residues. Trimming cost V 3 bases and J 1 base, with 9 bases left between them. As DNA, the CDR3 is TGCAGTGCTAGCGGGACGGTTAACTATGGCTACACCTTC. Protein sequence: CSASGTVNYGYTF.

This clonotype occurred a few times. This rearrangement joins TRBV12-3 or TRBV12-4 to TRBJ1-5; a possible D gene is TRBD1 (6 bases). The V end lost 6 bases, the J end lost 0 bases, and 12 bases lay between the germline ends. The length of the CDR3 is 15 residues. The CDR3 loop is CASRSTGYSNQPQHF. The CDR3 DNA is TGTGCCAGCAGATCGACAGGATATAGCAATCAGCCCCAGCATTTT.

This clonotype showed up just a few times. The V and J genes are TRBV5-1 and TRBJ2-2, with D maybe TRBD1 (5 bases). The germline V gene encodes CDR1 SGHRS and CDR2 YFSETQ. Trimming cost V 1 base and J 4 bases, with 11 bases left between them. The CDR3 is 15 amino acids. The CDR3 bases are TGCGCCAGCAGCTTGTTGCCAGGGTCCACCGGGGAGCTGTTTTTT. It is translated as CASSLLPGSTGELFF.

V is TRBV5-6 and J is TRBJ2-7; D is unclear. V was shortened by 2 bases and J by 2 bases, with 11 bases between the two germline ends. The CDR3 spans 14 residues. CDR1 is SGHDT and CDR2 is YYEEEE in the germline V gene. The CDR3 here is CASSFDARTYEQYF. CDR3 nucleotides: TGTGCCAGCAGCTTTGACGCCAGAACCTACGAGCAGTACTTC.

The chain combines TRBV5-5 with TRBJ2-5; 10 bases map to TRBD1. V lost 6 bases and J lost 4; bases outside the gene matches: 6. This CDR3 is built from 14 residues. Germline lookup yields CDR1 SGHKS and CDR2 YYEKEE (reference sequence). As DNA, the CDR3 is TGTGCCAGCACCGCGACAGGGGGCCGAGAGACCCAGTACTTC. This encodes CASTATGGRETQYF.